This is a list of T cell receptor beta chains from one sample in a study of metastatic and nonmetastatic thyroid tumors. TCRdb recomputed clones from the PCR reads via MiXCR. Here the sample spans tens of thousands of clones, roughly 20% being singletons. Sequenced sample: blood. The receptor set was obtained from a female donor with papillary thyroid cancer or a benign thyroid nodule (not recorded which). Some clones in this sample may be carry-over from other donors' samples. The CDR3 runs from the conserved cysteine through the conserved F or W.

TRBV6-1 12 CATKSSGNTIYF
TRBV5-5 15 CASSPQGASTGELFF
TRBV6-1 13 CASSSGRSYEQYF
TRBV7-9 13 CASSLEAQETQYF
TRBV12-3/TRBV12-4 14 CASSWTGWAYGYTF
TRBV28 17 CASTSGTSISVANVLTF
TRBV15 13 CHQRREEDGELFF
TRBV20-1 15 CSARDPRREGGGYTF
TRBV11-3 19 CASSLVPSGQLAGYNEQFF
TRBV18 15 CASSPGTGASYEQYF
TRBV30 16 CAWSFSGGDSGNTIYF
TRBV12-3/TRBV12-4 14 CASPFWTGRSEQYF
TRBV4-3 15 CASSQEWASVYEQYF
TRBV5-4 16 CASSLGGRGTTGELFF
TRBV7-9 12 CASSPGSNEQFF
TRBV7-2 15 CASRDRGPRNYGYTF
TRBV29-1 14 CSVDTVAGANVLTF
TRBV5-1 14 CASSPDTEGNTIYF
TRBV6-2/TRBV6-3 14 CASSYGTSADTQYF
TRBV6-4 14 CASSAQGQNNEQFF
TRBV6-1 13 CASRGTSGYEQYF
TRBV11-2 17 CASSLFEWLADHNEQFF
TRBV3-1 13 CTSSQGGAETHYF
TRBV5-1 15 CASSSGQGSFNEQFF
TRBV28 14 CASVRDRRNQPRHF
TRBV11-2 17 CASSLDIALSSGNTIYF
TRBV20-1 13 CSALAESSYEQYF
TRBV4-1 17 CASRLLWTGVDGETKYF
TRBV7-8 17 CASSLQGMGGLGNEQFF
TRBV7-8 14 CASSLGETNSPLHF
TRBV5-1 14 CSSSLESQVGELFF
TRBV13 12 CASSSRGGNLFF
TRBV20-1 14 CSAPSGRTVYEQYF
TRBV15 18 CATSRWGARVATNEKLFF
TRBV5-8 15 CASSQPGQKNEKLFF
TRBV25-1 15 CASSEGTASTDTQYF
TRBV28 17 CASSLFWDRDSGNTIYF
TRBV7-2 13 CASSLDFKRPQHF
TRBV19 16 CASSTIPGRSNQPQHF
TRBV20-1 14 CSASDTGTGGEQYF
TRBV6-1 14 CASSEGTENTEAFF
TRBV30 17 CAWNPLTGTAISYEQYF
TRBV20-1 12 CSASPWNQPQHF
TRBV11-2 12 CASSLGYNEQFF
TRBV5-4 15 CASSRTGSGSYEHYF
TRBV25-1 16 CASSSDRGSNTGELFF
TRBV10-2 13 CASSESMGIEQYF
TRBV28 13 CASSDEEDYGYTF
TRBV5-1 14 CASSLVWLTGELFF
TRBV7-4 14 CASSFSGNTDTQYF
TRBV28 14 CASRSPDGYNEQFF
TRBV2 12 CARRQGNTEAFF
TRBV6-1 13 CASSEGGTQPQHF
TRBV10-3 18 CAISVGRGGGGMGDIQYF
TRBV29-1 13 CSVTTGSNYGYTF
TRBV25-1 19 CTSVPAVRPGQAFTDTQYF